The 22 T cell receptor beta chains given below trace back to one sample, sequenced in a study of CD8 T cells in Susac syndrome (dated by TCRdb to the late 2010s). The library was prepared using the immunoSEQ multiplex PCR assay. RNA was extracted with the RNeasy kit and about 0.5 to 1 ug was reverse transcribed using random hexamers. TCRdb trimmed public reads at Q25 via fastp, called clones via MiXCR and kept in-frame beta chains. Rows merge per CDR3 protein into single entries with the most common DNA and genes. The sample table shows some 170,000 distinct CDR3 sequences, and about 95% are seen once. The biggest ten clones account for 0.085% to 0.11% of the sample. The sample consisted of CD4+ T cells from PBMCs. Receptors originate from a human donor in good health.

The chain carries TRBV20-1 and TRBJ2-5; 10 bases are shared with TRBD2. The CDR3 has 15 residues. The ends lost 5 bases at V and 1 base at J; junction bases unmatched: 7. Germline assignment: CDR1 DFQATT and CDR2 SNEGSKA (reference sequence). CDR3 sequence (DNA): TGCAGTGCTTCGGGACTAGCGCGAACCCAAGAGACCCAGTACTTC. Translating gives CSASGLARTQETQYF.

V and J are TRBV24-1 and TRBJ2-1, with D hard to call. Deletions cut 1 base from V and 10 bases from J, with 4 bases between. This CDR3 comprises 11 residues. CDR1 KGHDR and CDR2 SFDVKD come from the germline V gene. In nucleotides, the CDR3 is TGTGCCACCAGTGATTTAGAGGAGCAGTTCTTC. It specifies CATSDLEEQFF.

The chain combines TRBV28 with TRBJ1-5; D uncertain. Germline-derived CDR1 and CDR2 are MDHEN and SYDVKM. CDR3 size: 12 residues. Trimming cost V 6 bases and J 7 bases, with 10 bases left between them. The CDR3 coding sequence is TGTGCCAGCAGCCGATACTTGCAGCCCCAGCATTTT. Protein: CASSRYLQPQHF.

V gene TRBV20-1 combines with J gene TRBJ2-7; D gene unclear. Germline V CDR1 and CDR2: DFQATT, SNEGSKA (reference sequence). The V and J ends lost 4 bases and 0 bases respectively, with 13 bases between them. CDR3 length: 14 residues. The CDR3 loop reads CSAKRRGFSYEQYF. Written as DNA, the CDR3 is TGCAGTGCTAAAAGACGTGGATTCTCCTACGAGCAGTACTTC.

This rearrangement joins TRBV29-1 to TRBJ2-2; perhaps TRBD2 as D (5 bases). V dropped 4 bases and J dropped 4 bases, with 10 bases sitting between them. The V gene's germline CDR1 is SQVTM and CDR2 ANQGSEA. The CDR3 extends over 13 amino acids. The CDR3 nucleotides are TGCAGCGTTGTCGAGGGTGGCACCGGGGAGCTGTTTTTT. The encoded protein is CSVVEGGTGELFF.

CDR3 amino acids: CASSELYQETQYF. CDR3 in DNA: TGTGCCAGCAGTGAACTGTACCAAGAGACCCAGTACTTC. The rearrangement uses TRBV6-1 and TRBJ2-5, with D uncertain. Trimming took off 2 bases at V and 0 bases at J, with 4 bases between the two ends. The CDR3 covers 13 residues. CDR1 is MNHNS, CDR2 SASEGT, per germline.

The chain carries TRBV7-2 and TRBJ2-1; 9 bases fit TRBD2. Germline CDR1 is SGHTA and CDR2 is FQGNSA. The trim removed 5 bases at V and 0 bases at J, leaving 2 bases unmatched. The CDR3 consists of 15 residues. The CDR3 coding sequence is TGTGCCAGCAGCCAAGCGGGAGGCTCCTACAATGAGCAGTTCTTC. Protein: CASSQAGGSYNEQFF.

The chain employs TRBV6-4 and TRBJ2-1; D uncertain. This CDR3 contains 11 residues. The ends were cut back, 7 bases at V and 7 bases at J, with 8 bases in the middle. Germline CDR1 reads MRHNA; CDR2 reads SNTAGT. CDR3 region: CASNVLNEQFF. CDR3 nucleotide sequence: TGTGCCAGCAACGTACTGAATGAGCAGTTCTTC.

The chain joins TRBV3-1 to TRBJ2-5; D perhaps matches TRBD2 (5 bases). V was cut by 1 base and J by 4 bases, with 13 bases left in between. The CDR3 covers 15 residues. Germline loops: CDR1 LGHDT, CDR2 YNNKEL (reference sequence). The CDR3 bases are TGTGCCAGCAGCCAAGCATCTCCCAGCGGAGAGACCCAGTACTTC. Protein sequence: CASSQASPSGETQYF.

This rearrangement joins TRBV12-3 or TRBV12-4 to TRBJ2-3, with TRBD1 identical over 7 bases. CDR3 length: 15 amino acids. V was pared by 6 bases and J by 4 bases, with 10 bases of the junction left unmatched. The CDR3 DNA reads TGTGCCAGCAGCGCTGACAGGGTGACATCAGATACGCAGTATTTT. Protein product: CASSADRVTSDTQYF.

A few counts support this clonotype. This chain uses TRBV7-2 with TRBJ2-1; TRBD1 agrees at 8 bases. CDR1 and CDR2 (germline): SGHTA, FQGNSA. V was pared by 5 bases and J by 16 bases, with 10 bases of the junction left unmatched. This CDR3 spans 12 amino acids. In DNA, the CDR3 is TGTGCCAGCAGCCCGAGACAGGGGCGCCGCTTCTTC. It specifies CASSPRQGRRFF.

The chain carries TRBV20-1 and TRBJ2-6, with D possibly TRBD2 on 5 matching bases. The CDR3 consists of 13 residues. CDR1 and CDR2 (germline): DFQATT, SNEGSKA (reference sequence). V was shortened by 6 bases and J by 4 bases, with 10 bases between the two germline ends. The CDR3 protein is CSASSPGANVLTF. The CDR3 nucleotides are TGCAGTGCCTCTAGCCCGGGGGCCAACGTCCTGACTTTC.

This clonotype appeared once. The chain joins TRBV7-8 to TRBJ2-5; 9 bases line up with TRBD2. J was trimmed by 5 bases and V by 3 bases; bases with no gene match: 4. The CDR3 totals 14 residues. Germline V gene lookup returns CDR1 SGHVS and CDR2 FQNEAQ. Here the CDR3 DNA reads TGTGCCAGCAGCTTGAGCGGGGGGTGGGAGACCCAGTACTTC. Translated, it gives CASSLSGGWETQYF.

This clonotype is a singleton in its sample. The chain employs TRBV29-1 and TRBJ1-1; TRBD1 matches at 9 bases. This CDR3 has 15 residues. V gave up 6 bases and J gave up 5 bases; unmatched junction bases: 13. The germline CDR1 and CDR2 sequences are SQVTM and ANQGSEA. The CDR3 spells CSVPGTGSGGTEAFF. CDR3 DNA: TGCAGCGTCCCCGGGACAGGGTCCGGGGGGACTGAAGCTTTCTTT.

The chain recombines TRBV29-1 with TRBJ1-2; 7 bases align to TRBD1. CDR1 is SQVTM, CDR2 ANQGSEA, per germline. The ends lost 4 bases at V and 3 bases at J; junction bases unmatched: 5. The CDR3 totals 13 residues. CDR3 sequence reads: CSVGAGGDYGYTF. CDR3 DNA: TGCAGCGTTGGGGCAGGGGGAGACTATGGCTACACCTTC.

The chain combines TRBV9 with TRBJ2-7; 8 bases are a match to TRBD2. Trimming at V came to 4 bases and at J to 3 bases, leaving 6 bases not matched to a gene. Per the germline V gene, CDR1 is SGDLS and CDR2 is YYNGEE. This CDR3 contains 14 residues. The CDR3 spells CASSSSGTSYEQYF. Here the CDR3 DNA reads TGTGCCAGCAGCTCCTCCGGGACTAGCTACGAGCAGTACTTC.

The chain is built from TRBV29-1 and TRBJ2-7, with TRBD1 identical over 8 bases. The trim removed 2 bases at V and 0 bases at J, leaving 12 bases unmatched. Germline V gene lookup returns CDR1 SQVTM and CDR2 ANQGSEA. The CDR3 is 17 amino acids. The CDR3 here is CSVERTGRGGLSYEQYF. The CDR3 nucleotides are TGCAGCGTTGAAAGGACAGGGAGAGGAGGGCTCTCCTACGAGCAGTACTTC.

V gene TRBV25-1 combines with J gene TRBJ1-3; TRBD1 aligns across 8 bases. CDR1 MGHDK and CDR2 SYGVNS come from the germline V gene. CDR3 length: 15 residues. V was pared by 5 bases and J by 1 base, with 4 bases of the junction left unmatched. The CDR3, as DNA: TGTGCCAGCAGTTCGCAGGGGGCTTCTGGAAACACCATATATTTT. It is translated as CASSSQGASGNTIYF.

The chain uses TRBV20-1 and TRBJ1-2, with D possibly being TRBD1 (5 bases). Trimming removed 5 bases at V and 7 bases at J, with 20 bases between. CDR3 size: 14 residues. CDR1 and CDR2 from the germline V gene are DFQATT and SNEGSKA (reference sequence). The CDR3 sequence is CSAAEGRTVSGYTF. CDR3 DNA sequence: TGCAGTGCTGCGGAGGGGCGAACGGTCTCTGGCTACACCTTC.

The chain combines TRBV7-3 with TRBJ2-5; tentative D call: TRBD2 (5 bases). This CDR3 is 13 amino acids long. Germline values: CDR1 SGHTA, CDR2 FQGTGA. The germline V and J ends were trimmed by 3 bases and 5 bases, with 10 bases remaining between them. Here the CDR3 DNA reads TGTGCCAGCAGCTTTACGTGGGAGGAGACCCAGTACTTC. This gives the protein CASSFTWEETQYF.

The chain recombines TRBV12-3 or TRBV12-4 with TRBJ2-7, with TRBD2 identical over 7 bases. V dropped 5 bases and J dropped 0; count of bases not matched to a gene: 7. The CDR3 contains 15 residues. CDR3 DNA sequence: TGTGCCAGCAGTCCCTCCGGGAGGAGCTCCTACGAGCAGTACTTC. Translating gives CASSPSGRSSYEQYF.

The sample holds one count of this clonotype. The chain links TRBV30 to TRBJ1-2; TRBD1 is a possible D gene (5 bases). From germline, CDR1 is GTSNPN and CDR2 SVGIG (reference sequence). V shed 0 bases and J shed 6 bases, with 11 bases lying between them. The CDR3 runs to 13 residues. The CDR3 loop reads CAWSVLQGHGYTF. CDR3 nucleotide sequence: TGTGCCTGGAGTGTATTGCAGGGTCATGGCTACACCTTC.